The 29 T cell receptor beta chains below all came from one sample that was sequenced in a study of blood T cell repertoires in COVID-19. TCRdb's table, derived via immunoSEQ multiplex PCR, lists solely in-frame clones and lacks some. The table includes around 300,000 clones, about 88% detected once. Sequencing input: PBMCs or T cells enriched from blood (not recorded which). These TCRs come from a woman between 45 and 65 years old who had recovered from COVID-19.

The chain combines TRBV3-1 (or the pseudogene TRBV3-2) with TRBJ2-7, with TRBD1 identical over 10 bases. V lost 4 bases and J lost 3; bases outside the gene matches: 6. There are 15 residues in the CDR3. Germline V gene sequence: CDR1 LGHDT, CDR2 YNNKEL (reference sequence). The CDR3 coding sequence is TGTGCCAGCAGCCTCCGGGACAGGGGACTCTACGAGCAGTACTTC. Translating it yields CASSLRDRGLYEQYF.

This chain joins TRBV28 and TRBJ1-1; 8 bases agree with TRBD1. Germline CDR1 is MDHEN and CDR2 is SYDVKM. The CDR3 is 15 amino acids. Trimming took 6 bases from V and 1 from J; bases not matched to a gene: 7. In nucleotides, the CDR3 is TGTGCCAGCAGGGACAGGGCTCTCCCGAACACTGAAGCTTTCTTT. Encoded protein: CASRDRALPNTEAFF.

The genes are TRBV19 and TRBJ2-1; 9 bases match TRBD2. This CDR3 is 15 amino acids long. Trimming removed 7 bases from V and 6 bases from J; junction bases left unmatched: 10. Germline CDR1 reads LNHDA; CDR2 reads SQIVND (reference sequence). CDR3: CASTDRGLALNEQFF. CDR3 DNA: TGTGCCAGTACCGATAGGGGACTAGCACTCAATGAGCAGTTCTTC.

This clone appeared a few times. This chain joins TRBV19 and TRBJ2-1; D remains ambiguous. The germline V and J ends were trimmed by 0 bases and 2 bases, with 5 bases remaining between them. Germline CDR1 LNHDA, CDR2 SQIVND (reference sequence). The CDR3 is 14 residues long. CDR3 region: CASSIDRAYNEQFF. In DNA, the CDR3 is TGTGCCAGTAGTATAGATCGCGCCTACAATGAGCAGTTCTTC.

V is TRBV4-3 and J is TRBJ1-1, with TRBD1 as a possible D gene (6 bases). The CDR3 consists of 15 residues. Trimming left V 0 bases short and J 2 bases short, with 10 bases between. Germline V CDR1 and CDR2: LGHNA, YSLEER. CDR3 protein: CASSQDRRGNTEAFF. In DNA form, the CDR3 reads TGCGCCAGCAGCCAAGATCGCAGGGGAAACACTGAAGCTTTCTTT.

In its sample, this clone was seen once. This sequence joins TRBV14 and TRBJ1-1; D is perhaps TRBD1 (6 bases). Trimming cost V 1 base and J 0 bases, with 15 bases left between them. Germline V gives CDR1 SGHDN, CDR2 FVKESK. The CDR3 loop spans 17 amino acids. The CDR3, as DNA: TGTGCCAGCAGCCAAGGGCCAGGGGACGGGTTGAACACTGAAGCTTTCTTT. It codes for CASSQGPGDGLNTEAFF.

The CDR3 reads CAWSTGVAETQYF. The CDR3 DNA sequence: TGTGCCTGGTCGACAGGGGTCGCAGAGACCCAGTACTTC. The chain recombines TRBV30 with TRBJ2-5; TRBD1 matches 8 bases. Losses at the gene ends were 5 bases for V and 4 bases for J; bases not matched to a gene: 6. Germline-derived CDR1 and CDR2 are GTSNPN and SVGIG (reference sequence). The CDR3 has 13 residues.

The V gene is TRBV20-1, the J gene TRBJ1-3, with a possible D match to TRBD1 (5 bases). Trimming removed 3 bases at V and 2 bases at J, with 11 bases between. This CDR3 has 14 residues. Germline V gene data show CDR1 as DFQATT and CDR2 as SNEGSKA (reference sequence). The CDR3 protein is CSASARGAGNTIYF. CDR3 bases: TGCAGTGCTAGTGCCCGGGGGGCTGGAAACACCATATATTTT.

The chain uses TRBV10-3 and TRBJ2-1; weak D call: TRBD2 (7 bases). Germline V gives CDR1 ENHRY, CDR2 SYGVKD. The CDR3 loop spans 13 amino acids. V lost 7 bases to trimming and J lost 8 bases, with 15 bases between them. The chain's CDR3 is CAITWGGGDEQFF. The CDR3 nucleotides read TGTGCCATCACCTGGGGAGGGGGGGATGAGCAGTTCTTC.

CDR3 protein: CASSASGTGNSPLHF. The CDR3 nucleotides are TGTGCCAGCAGCGCTTCCGGGACAGGGAATTCACCCCTCCACTTT. The genes are TRBV14 and TRBJ1-6; TRBD1 matches 9 bases. The CDR3 totals 15 residues. The junction had 6 bases not matched to a gene; V was cut back by 5 bases and J by 7 bases. Per germline, CDR1 SGHDN and CDR2 FVKESK.

The chain is built from TRBV7-9 and TRBJ1-4; TRBD1 might be the D (5 bases). V was shortened by 4 bases and J by 5 bases, with 17 bases between the two germline ends. Germline V CDR1 and CDR2: SEHNR, FQNEAQ (reference sequence). The CDR3 covers 16 residues. CDR3 amino acids: CASSSPGGEPNEKLFF. CDR3 DNA: TGTGCCAGCAGCTCCCCGGGGGGGGAGCCCAATGAAAAACTGTTTTTT.

As concerns this clone: The junction departs from germline at one end; a sequencing error may be responsible. V usage is TRBV7-9 and J usage is TRBJ1-2, with unresolved D. The CDR3 has 11 residues. CDR1 SEHNR and CDR2 FQNEAQ come from the germline V gene (reference sequence). CDR3 in amino acids: CASSSDYRYTF. CDR3 DNA sequence: TGTGCCAGCAGCTCAGACTATCGCTACACCTTC.

The CDR3 DNA sequence: TGTGCCAGCAGCACTTCCGGGAGGGCGGGGGGTGAAGCTTTCTTT. Translating gives CASSTSGRAGGEAFF. V and J are TRBV21-1 and TRBJ1-1. TRBV21-1 is noted as a pseudogene. The CDR3 has 15 residues.

The rearrangement joins TRBV19 to TRBJ2-5; D may be TRBD2 (6 bases). Germline V gene data show CDR1 as LNHDA and CDR2 as SQIVND (reference sequence). The CDR3 extends over 16 amino acids. V dropped 3 bases and J dropped 5 bases, with 19 bases sitting between them. Here the CDR3 DNA reads TGTGCCAGTAGTATGGGGCAGGGTGGAGGGTTTGAGACCCAGTACTTC. This codes for CASSMGQGGGFETQYF.

The rearrangement uses TRBV28 and TRBJ1-5, with D hard to call. V shed 7 bases and J shed 2 bases, with 6 bases lying between them. This CDR3 is built from 12 residues. Germline CDR1 reads MDHEN; CDR2 reads SYDVKM. The DNA for the CDR3 is TGTGCCAGCACGGGAGGCAATCAGCCCCAGCATTTT. Its translation is CASTGGNQPQHF.

The chain employs TRBV7-9 and TRBJ1-3, with 9 bases identical to TRBD1. The germline CDR1 and CDR2 sequences are SEHNR and FQNEAQ (reference sequence). The CDR3 length is 15 residues. V dropped 5 bases and J dropped 2; count of bases not matched to a gene: 4. CDR3 DNA: TGTGCCAGCAGCACGGGACAGGGACCTGGAAACACCATATATTTT. It yields the protein CASSTGQGPGNTIYF.

The chain combines TRBV28 with TRBJ1-4, with D unresolved. Germline-derived CDR1 and CDR2 are MDHEN and SYDVKM. The V and J ends lost 7 bases and 7 bases respectively, with 13 bases between them. The CDR3 consists of 13 residues. CDR3 sequence: CASKVAGLEKLFF. The CDR3 DNA sequence: TGTGCCAGCAAGGTAGCGGGTCTTGAAAAACTGTTTTTT.

The DNA of the CDR3 is TGTGCCAGCAGTACAAGGCGGGTAGCGGGAGGTTCCTACAATGAGCAGTTCTTC. It specifies CASSTRRVAGGSYNEQFF. The J gene is TRBJ2-1, the V gene TRBV6-2 or TRBV6-3; 10 positions agree with TRBD2. Looked up from germline, CDR1 is MNHEY and CDR2 is SVGEGT. CDR3 length equals 18 residues. V gave up 5 bases and J gave up 1 base; unmatched junction bases: 11.

This clone came up a few times. The V and J genes are TRBV19 and TRBJ2-5, with 8 bases matching TRBD1. With V trimmed by 6 bases and J by 5 bases, 8 bases remained unmatched. In germline, CDR1 is LNHDA, CDR2 SQIVND (reference sequence). The CDR3 has 14 amino acids. This chain's CDR3 is CASSRTGIGETQYF. In DNA, the CDR3 is TGTGCCAGTAGCCGGACAGGGATTGGGGAGACCCAGTACTTC.

Here the CDR3 reads CASSLDLGTSGIREQYF. The CDR3 DNA reads TGTGCCAGCAGCTTAGATTTGGGGACTAGCGGTATACGGGAGCAGTACTTC. The J gene is TRBJ2-7, the V gene TRBV11-2; 11 bases fit TRBD2. The CDR3 consists of 17 residues. Germline V gene lookup returns CDR1 SGHAT and CDR2 FQNNGV. V lost 0 bases and J lost 7; bases outside the gene matches: 11.

The chain has TRBV28 and TRBJ2-7; TRBD2 agrees at 10 bases. In germline, CDR1 is MDHEN, CDR2 SYDVKM. Trimming removed 3 bases from V and 5 bases from J; junction bases left unmatched: 7. This CDR3 comprises 15 residues. The CDR3 nucleotides read TGTGCCAGCAGTTTGAGCGGGAGGGCCCGCAACGAGCAGTACTTC. This sequence encodes CASSLSGRARNEQYF.

This sequence joins TRBV7-2 and TRBJ1-2; 7 nucleotides agree with TRBD1. The germline gives CDR1 SGHTA, CDR2 FQGNSA. V dropped 3 bases and J dropped 8; count of bases not matched to a gene: 12. There are 15 residues in the CDR3. As DNA, the CDR3 is TGTGCCAGCAGCTTGGCGAGGGAAGGGGGCGGCGGCTACACCTTC. This encodes CASSLAREGGGGYTF.

This chain connects TRBV5-1 to TRBJ1-2; D ambiguous. This CDR3 region has 12 residues. Trimming shortened V by 5 bases and J by 0 bases, and 5 bases separated the two germline ends. Germline CDR1 is SGHRS and CDR2 is YFSETQ. The CDR3 region has the DNA TGCGCCAGCAGACAGTCTAACTATGGCTACACCTTC. It yields the protein CASRQSNYGYTF.

The rearrangement uses TRBV7-2 and TRBJ2-1, with 7 bases identical to TRBD2. This CDR3 spans 17 amino acids. Looked up from germline, CDR1 is SGHTA and CDR2 is FQGNSA. The V segment lost 4 bases and the J segment 5 bases; nucleotides outside the gene matches: 14. Written as DNA, the CDR3 is TGTGCCAGCAGCTCCGGACTAGGCGGGAGCTCGGACAATGAGCAGTTCTTC. This translates into CASSSGLGGSSDNEQFF.

The chain has TRBV9 and TRBJ2-1; the match to TRBD2 covers 11 bases. The ends lost 0 bases at V and 0 bases at J; junction bases unmatched: 8. The CDR3 spans 19 residues. Germline lookup yields CDR1 SGDLS and CDR2 YYNGEE. DNA of the CDR3: TGTGCCAGCAGCGTAGTAGCGGGAGGGCAACAGTACTCCTACAATGAGCAGTTCTTC. As protein: CASSVVAGGQQYSYNEQFF.

The chain couples TRBV5-1 to TRBJ2-6; D may be TRBD2 (5 bases). V was cut by 7 bases and J by 0 bases, with 11 bases left in between. Germline-derived CDR1 and CDR2 are SGHRS and YFSETQ. The CDR3 is 15 residues long. The CDR3 reads CASFEGSSGANVLTF. As DNA, the CDR3 is TGCGCCAGCTTCGAGGGATCCTCTGGGGCCAACGTCCTGACTTTC.

A few counts support this clone. The chain couples TRBV6-2 or TRBV6-3 to TRBJ1-2; D is uncertain. Germline CDR1 reads MNHEY; CDR2 reads SVGEGT. Trimming shortened V by 6 bases and J by 3 bases, and 11 bases separated the two germline ends. This CDR3 comprises 13 residues. CDR3 protein: CASSDTWYYGYTF. In nucleotides, the CDR3 is TGTGCCAGCAGCGACACATGGTACTATGGCTACACCTTC.

Regarding this clone: Other DNA variants within this sample encode the same CDR3. This chain uses TRBV7-2 with TRBJ2-2; D call uncertain. Trimming cost V 2 bases and J 0 bases, with 7 bases left between them. This CDR3 has 15 residues. Per germline, CDR1 SGHTA and CDR2 FQGNSA. The CDR3 DNA is TGTGCCAGCAGCTTACTCGGAGCGAACACCGGGGAGCTGTTTTTT. Encoded protein: CASSLLGANTGELFF.

V is TRBV5-1 and J is TRBJ1-2; 8 positions match TRBD1. This CDR3 has 13 residues. The germline gives CDR1 SGHRS, CDR2 YFSETQ. The V gene end was trimmed by 4 bases and the J gene end by 8 bases; junction bases not matched to a gene: 7. The CDR3 here is CASSITGGEGYTF. The CDR3 DNA follows: TGCGCCAGCAGCATCACAGGGGGGGAAGGCTACACCTTC.